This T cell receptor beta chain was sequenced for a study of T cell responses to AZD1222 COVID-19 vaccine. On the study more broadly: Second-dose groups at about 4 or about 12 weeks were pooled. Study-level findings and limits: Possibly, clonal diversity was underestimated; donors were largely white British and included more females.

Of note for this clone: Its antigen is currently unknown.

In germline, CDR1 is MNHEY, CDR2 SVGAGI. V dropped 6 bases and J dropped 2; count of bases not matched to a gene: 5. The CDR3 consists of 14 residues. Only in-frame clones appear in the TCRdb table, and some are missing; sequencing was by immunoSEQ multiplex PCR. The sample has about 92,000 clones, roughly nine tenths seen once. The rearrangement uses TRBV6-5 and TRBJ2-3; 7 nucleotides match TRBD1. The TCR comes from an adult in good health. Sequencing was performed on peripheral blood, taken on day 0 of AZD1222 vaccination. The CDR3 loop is CASSRDSTTDTQYF. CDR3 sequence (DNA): TGTGCCAGCAGCCGGGACAGCACCACAGATACGCAGTATTTT.